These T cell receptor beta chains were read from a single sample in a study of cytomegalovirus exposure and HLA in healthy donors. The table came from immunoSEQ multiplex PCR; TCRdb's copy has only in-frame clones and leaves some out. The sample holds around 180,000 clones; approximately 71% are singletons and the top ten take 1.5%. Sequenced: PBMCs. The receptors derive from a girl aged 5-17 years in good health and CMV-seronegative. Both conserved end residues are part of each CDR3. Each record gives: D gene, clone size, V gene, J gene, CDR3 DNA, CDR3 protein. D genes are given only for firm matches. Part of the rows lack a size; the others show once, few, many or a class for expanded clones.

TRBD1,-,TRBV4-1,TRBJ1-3,TGCGCCAGCAGGGCCCCGGGACAGGATGGAAACACCATATATTTT,CASRAPGQDGNTIYF
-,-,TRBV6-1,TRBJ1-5,TGTGCCAGCACACCGACGACTGTTAACCAGCCCCAGCATTTT,CASTPTTVNQPQHF
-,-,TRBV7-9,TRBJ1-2,TGTGCCAGCAGCTCCCAGGGACTCTATGGCTACACCTTC,CASSSQGLYGYTF
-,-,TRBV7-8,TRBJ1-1,TGTGCCAGCAGCTTAGGAGTGGGCTGGTACACTGAAGCTTTCTTT,CASSLGVGWYTEAFF
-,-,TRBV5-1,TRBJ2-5,TGCGCCAGCAGCTTGACAGACTACCAAGGGACCCAGTACTTC,CASSLTDYQGTQYF
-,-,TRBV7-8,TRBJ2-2,TGTGCCAGCAGCTTAGACAGCTCGAACACCGGGGAGCTGTTTTTT,CASSLDSSNTGELFF
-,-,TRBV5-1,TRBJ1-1,TGCGCCAGCAGCTTGGGTCGGGAGGGGAGCTCAGCAGCTTTCTTT,CASSLGREGSSAAFF
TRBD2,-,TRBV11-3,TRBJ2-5,TGTGCCAGCAGCCCTGGGGGGGTACAAGAGACCCAGTACTTC,CASSPGGVQETQYF
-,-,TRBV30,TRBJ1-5,TGTGCCTGCTCGGGGGGCGTCGATCAGCCCCAGCATTTT,CACSGGVDQPQHF
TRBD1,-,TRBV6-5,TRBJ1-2,TGTGCCAGTTCCGGGACAGCCTCTAACTATGGCTACACCTTC,CASSGTASNYGYTF
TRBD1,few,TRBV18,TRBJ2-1,TGTGCCAGCTCACCGAACAGGGGGCAAGTTGACGAGCAGTTCTTC,CASSPNRGQVDEQFF
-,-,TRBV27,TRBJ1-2,TGTGCCAGCAGTTTCTCAGGGATTGTCGGTGGCTACACCTTC,CASSFSGIVGGYTF
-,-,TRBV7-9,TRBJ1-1,TGTGCCAGCAGCCGAGAAGGGGGTTGGACTGAAGCTTTCTTT,CASSREGGWTEAFF
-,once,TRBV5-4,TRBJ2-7,TGTGCCAGCAGGCGTGACAGGTCCTCCTACGAGCAGTACTTC,CASRRDRSSYEQYF
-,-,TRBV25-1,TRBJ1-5,TGTGCCAGCAGTATCCCAGAGGGTCAGCCCCAGCATTTT,CASSIPEGQPQHF
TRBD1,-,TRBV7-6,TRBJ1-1,TGTGCCAGCAGCCAGGACAGGGGCCCCACTGAAGCTTTCTTT,CASSQDRGPTEAFF
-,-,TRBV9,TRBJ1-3,TGTGCCAGCAGCATCACGCAGGACTCTGGAAACACCATATATTTT,CASSITQDSGNTIYF
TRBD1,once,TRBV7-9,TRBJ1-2,TGTGCCAGCAGCCGGGACAGCCTTTATGGCTACACCTTC,CASSRDSLYGYTF
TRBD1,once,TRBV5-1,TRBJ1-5,TGCGCCAGCACCGTCTCCGGGACAGTGGGACAGCCCCAGCATTTT,CASTVSGTVGQPQHF
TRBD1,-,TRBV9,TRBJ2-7,TGTGCCAGCAGCGGGGGGGACAGGGGATACGAGCAGTACTTC,CASSGGDRGYEQYF
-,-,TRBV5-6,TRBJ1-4,TGTGCCAGCAGCCCCGCCCCCTACCAGACACGGTCGGATGAAAAACTGTTTTTT,CASSPAPYQTRSDEKLFF
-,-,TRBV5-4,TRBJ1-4,TGTGCCAGCAGCCCCCCTGATCGGGCAACTAATGAAAAACTGTTTTTT,CASSPPDRATNEKLFF
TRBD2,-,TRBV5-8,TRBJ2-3,TGTGCCAGCAGCTTGGGTGGTGTGCTAGCGGGGGGCCTCACAGATACGCAGTATTTT,CASSLGGVLAGGLTDTQYF
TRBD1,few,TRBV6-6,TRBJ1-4,TGTGCCAGCAGTTACGGGACAGGGGTAGAAAAACTGTTTTTT,CASSYGTGVEKLFF
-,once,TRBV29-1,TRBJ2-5,TGCAGCGTTGAACGGACGCGAGGGGAGACCCAGTACTTC,CSVERTRGETQYF
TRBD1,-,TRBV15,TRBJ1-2,TGTGCCACCAGCAGAGATATACCGGGACAGGGAACTAACTATGGCTACACCTTC,CATSRDIPGQGTNYGYTF
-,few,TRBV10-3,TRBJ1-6,TGTGCCATCAGTGACAGGGTAAATTCACCCCTCCACTTT,CAISDRVNSPLHF
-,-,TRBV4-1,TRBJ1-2,TGCGCCAGCAGCGCTACAGGGAGCCCTATCTATGGCTACACCTTC,CASSATGSPIYGYTF
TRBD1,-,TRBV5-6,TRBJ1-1,TGTGCCAGCAGCTTAAGGACAGGCCCTCCCGAGGAAGCTTTCTTT,CASSLRTGPPEEAFF